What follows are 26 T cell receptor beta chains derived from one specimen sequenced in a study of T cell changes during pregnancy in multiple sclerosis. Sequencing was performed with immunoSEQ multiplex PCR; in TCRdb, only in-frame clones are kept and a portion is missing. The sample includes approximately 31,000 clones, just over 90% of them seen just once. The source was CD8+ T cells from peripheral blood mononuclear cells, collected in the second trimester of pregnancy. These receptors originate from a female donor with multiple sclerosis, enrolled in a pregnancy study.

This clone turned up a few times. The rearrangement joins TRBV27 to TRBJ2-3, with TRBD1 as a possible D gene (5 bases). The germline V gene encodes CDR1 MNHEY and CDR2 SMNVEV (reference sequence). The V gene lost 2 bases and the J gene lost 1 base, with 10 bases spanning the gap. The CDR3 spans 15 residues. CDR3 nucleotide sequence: TGTGCCAGCAGTTTAAGGCCAGGGCGCACAGATACGCAGTATTTT. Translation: CASSLRPGRTDTQYF.

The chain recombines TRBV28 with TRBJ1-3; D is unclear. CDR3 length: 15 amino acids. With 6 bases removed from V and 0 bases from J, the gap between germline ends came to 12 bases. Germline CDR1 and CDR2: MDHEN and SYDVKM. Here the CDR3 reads CASRTSGLSGNTIYF. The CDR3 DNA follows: TGTGCCAGCAGGACCTCAGGTCTCTCTGGAAACACCATATATTTT. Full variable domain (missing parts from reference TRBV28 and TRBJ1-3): DVKVTQSSRYLVKRTGEKVFLECVQDMDHENMFWYRQDPGLGLRLIYFSYDVKMKEKGDIPEGYSVSREKKERFSLILESASTNQTSMYLCASRTSGLSGNTIYFGEGSWLTVV.

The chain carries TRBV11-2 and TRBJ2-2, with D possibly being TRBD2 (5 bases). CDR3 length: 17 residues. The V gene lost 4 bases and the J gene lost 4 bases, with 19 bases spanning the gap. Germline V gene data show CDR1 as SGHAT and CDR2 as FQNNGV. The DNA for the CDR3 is TGTGCCAGCAGCTCACCAGGAGGACTCCCCGGCACCGGGGAGCTGTTTTTT. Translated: CASSSPGGLPGTGELFF.

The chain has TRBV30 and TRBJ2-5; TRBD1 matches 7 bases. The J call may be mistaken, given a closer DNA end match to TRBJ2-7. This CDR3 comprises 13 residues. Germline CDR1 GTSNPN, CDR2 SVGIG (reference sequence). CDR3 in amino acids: CAWAGTASSEQYF. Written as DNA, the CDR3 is TGTGCCTGGGCCGGGACAGCTTCTTCCGAGCAGTACTTC.

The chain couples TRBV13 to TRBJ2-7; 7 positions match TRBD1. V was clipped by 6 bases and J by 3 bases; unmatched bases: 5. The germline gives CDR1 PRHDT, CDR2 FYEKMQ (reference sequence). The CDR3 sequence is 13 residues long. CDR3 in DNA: TGTGCCAGCAGTGAGACAGGGTTCTACGAGCAGTACTTC. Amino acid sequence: CASSETGFYEQYF.

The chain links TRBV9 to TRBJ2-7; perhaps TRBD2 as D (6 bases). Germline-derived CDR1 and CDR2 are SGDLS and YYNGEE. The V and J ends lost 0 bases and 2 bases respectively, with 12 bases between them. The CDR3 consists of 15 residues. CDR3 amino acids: CASSVEPGSAYEQYF. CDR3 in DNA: TGTGCCAGCAGCGTAGAGCCCGGGAGCGCCTACGAGCAGTACTTC.

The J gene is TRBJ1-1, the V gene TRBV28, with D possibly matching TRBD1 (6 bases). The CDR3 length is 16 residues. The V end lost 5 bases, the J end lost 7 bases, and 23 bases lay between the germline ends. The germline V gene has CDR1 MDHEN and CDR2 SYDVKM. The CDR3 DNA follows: TGTGCCAGCAGTCCCCTACAGGGTGCCTCGGGTTATGAAGCTTTCTTT. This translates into CASSPLQGASGYEAFF.

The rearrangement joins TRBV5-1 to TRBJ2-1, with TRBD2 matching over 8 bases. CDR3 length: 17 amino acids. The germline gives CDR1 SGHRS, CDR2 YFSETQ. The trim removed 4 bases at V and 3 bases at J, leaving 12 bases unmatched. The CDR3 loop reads CASSRTRGLALYNEQFF. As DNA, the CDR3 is TGCGCCAGCAGCCGGACACGAGGACTAGCACTCTACAATGAGCAGTTCTTC.

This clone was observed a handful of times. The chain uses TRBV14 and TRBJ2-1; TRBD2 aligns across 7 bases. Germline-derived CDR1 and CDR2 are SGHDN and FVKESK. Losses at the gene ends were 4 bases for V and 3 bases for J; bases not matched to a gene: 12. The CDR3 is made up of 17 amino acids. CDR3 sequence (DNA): TGTGCCAGCAGCCTCCCCGATCGGGACTACATCTACAATGAGCAGTTCTTC. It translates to CASSLPDRDYIYNEQFF. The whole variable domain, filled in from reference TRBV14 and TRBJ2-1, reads EAGVTQFPSHSVIEKGQTVTLRCDPISGHDNLYWYRRVMGKEIKFLLHFVKESKQDESGMPNNRFLAERTGGTYSTLKVQPAELEDSGVYFCASSLPDRDYIYNEQFFGPGTRLTVL.

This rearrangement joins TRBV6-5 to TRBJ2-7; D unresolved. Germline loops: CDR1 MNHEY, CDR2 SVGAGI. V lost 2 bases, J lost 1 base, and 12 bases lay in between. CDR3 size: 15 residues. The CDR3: CASSYASPPSYEQYF. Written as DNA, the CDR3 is TGTGCCAGCAGTTACGCGTCACCCCCTTCCTACGAGCAGTACTTC.

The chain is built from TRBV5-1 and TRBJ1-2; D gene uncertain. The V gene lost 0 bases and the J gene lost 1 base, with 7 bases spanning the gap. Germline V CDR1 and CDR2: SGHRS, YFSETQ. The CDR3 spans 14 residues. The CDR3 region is CASSLVRFNYGYTF. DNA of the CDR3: TGCGCCAGCAGCTTGGTTCGGTTTAACTATGGCTACACCTTC.

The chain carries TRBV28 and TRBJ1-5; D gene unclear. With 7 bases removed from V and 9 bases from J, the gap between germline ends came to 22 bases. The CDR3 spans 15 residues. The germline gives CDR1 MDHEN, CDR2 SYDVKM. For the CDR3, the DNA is TGTGCCAGCACCCGAGTCGGAGGGCCCGACGGGCCCCAGCATTTT. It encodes CASTRVGGPDGPQHF. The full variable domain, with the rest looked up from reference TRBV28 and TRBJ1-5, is DVKVTQSSRYLVKRTGEKVFLECVQDMDHENMFWYRQDPGLGLRLIYFSYDVKMKEKGDIPEGYSVSREKKERFSLILESASTNQTSMYLCASTRVGGPDGPQHFGDGTRLSIL.

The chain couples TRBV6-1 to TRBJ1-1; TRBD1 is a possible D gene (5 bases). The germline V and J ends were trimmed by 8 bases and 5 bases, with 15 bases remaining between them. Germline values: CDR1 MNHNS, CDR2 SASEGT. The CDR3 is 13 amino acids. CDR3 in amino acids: CASGLWGWTEAFF. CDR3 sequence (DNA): TGTGCCAGCGGCCTGTGGGGCTGGACTGAAGCTTTCTTT.

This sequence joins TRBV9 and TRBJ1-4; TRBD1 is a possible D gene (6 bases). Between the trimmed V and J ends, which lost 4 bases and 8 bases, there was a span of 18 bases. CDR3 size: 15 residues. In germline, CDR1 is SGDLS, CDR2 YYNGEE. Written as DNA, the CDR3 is TGTGCCAGCAGCTTACTACAGGGTCGGTTCGAAAAACTGTTTTTT. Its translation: CASSLLQGRFEKLFF.

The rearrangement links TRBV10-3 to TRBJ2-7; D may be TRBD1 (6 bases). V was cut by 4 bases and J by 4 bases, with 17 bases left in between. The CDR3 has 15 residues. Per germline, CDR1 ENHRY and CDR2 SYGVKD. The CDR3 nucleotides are TGTGCCATCAGTGGACAACAGGGACCAATTTACGAGCAGTACTTC. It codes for CAISGQQGPIYEQYF.

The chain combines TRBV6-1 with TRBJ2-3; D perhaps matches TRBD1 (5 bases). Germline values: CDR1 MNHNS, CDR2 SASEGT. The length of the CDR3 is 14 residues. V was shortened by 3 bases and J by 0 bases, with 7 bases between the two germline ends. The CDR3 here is CASSEQGSTDTQYF. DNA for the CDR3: TGTGCCAGCAGTGAGCAGGGTAGCACAGATACGCAGTATTTT.

The CDR3 DNA is TGCGCCAGCAGCCAAGATCGGACTGCCTACAATGAGCAGTTCTTC. The encoded protein is CASSQDRTAYNEQFF. The chain couples TRBV4-1 to TRBJ2-1, with D possibly matching TRBD2 (5 bases). CDR3 length equals 15 residues. Trimming took off 0 bases at V and 2 bases at J, with 8 bases between the two ends. Germline V gene sequence: CDR1 MGHRA, CDR2 YSYEKL.

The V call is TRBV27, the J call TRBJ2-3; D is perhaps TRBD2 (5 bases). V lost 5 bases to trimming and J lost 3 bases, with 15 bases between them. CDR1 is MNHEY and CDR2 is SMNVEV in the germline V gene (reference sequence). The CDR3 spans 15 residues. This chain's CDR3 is CASSHILAITDTQYF. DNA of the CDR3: TGTGCCAGCAGTCACATTCTAGCAATTACAGATACGCAGTATTTT.

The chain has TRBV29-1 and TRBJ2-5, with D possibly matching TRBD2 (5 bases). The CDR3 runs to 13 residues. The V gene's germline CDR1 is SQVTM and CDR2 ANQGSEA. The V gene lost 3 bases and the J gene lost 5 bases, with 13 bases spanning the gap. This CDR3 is CSVERRPEETQYF. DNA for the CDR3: TGCAGCGTTGAGCGGAGGCCGGAGGAGACCCAGTACTTC.

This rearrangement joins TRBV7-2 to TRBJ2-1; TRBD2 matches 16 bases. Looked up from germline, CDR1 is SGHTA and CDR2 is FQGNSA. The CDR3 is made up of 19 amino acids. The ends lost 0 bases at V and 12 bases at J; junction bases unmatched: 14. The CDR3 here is CASSLAPGLAGGPYGGQFF. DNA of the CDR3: TGTGCCAGCAGCTTAGCACCGGGACTAGCGGGAGGGCCGTACGGGGGGCAGTTCTTC.

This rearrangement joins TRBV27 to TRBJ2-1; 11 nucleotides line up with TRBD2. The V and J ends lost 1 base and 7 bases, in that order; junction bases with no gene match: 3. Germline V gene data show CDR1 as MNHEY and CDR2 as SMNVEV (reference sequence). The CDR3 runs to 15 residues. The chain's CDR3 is CASSLLASGGNEQFF. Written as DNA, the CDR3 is TGTGCCAGCAGTTTATTGGCTAGCGGGGGGAATGAGCAGTTCTTC.

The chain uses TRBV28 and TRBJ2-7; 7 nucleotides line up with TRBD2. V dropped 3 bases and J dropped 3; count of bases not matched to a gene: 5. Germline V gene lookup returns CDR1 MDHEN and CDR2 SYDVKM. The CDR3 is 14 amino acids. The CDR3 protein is CASSFGGGSYEQYF. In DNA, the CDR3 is TGTGCCAGCAGTTTCGGCGGGGGAAGCTACGAGCAGTACTTC.

CDR3 DNA: TGCGCCAGCAGCCGGGGACAGGGGTCCACTGAAGCTTTCTTT. The encoded protein is CASSRGQGSTEAFF. The gene calls are TRBV5-1 and TRBJ1-1; 10 bases match TRBD1. The germline V gene has CDR1 SGHRS and CDR2 YFSETQ. V lost 4 bases and J lost 4; bases outside the gene matches: 4. This CDR3 comprises 14 residues.

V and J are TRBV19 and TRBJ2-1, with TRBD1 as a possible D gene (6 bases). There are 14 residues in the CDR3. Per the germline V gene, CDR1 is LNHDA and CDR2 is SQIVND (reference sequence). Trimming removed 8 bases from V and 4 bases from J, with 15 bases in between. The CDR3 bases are TGTGCCAGTTCGGCACAGGGACCTTACAATGAGCAGTTCTTC. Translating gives CASSAQGPYNEQFF.

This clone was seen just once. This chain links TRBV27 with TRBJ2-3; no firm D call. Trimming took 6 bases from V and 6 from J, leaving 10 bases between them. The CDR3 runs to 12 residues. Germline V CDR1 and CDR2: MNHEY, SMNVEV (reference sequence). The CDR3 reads CASSDIEDTQYF. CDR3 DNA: TGTGCCAGCAGCGATATAGAGGATACGCAGTATTTT.

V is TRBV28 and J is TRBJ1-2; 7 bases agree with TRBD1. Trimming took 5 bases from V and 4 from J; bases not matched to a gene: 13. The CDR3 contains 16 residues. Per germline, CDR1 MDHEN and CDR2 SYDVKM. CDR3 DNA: TGTGCCAGCAGTATGAAGGGGGCGAGGTCCCGCTATGGCTACACCTTC. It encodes CASSMKGARSRYGYTF.